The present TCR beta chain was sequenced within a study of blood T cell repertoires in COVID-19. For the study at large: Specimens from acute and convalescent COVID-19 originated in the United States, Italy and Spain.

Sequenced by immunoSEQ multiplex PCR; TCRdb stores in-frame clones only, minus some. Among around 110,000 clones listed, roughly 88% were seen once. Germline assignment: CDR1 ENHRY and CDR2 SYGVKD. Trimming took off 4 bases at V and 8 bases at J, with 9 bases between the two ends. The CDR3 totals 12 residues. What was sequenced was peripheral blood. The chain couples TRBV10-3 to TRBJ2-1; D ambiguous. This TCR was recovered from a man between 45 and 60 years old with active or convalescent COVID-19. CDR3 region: CAISGVADEQFF. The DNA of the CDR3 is TGTGCCATCAGTGGGGTAGCCGATGAGCAGTTCTTC.